What follows are 13 T cell receptor beta chains derived from one specimen sequenced in a study of neoadjuvant anti-PD-1 for oral cavity cancer. Time point of the sample: after neoadjuvant nivolumab, at surgical resection. The protocol was immunoSEQ multiplex PCR, while the TCRdb copy is restricted to in-frame clones and leaves out a portion. The sample records 55,000 to 80,000 clones, roughly nine tenths being singletons. Source: PBMCs, taken after nivolumab (anti-PD-1) treatment. These receptors all stem from a person between 35 and 79 years old with oral cavity squamous cell carcinoma.

V and J are TRBV6-1 and TRBJ1-5; no clear D gene. The germline V gene encodes CDR1 MNHNS and CDR2 SASEGT. The CDR3 contains 12 residues. V lost 4 bases and J lost 3, with 4 bases in between. The chain's CDR3 is CASSVFNQPQHF. DNA of the CDR3: TGTGCCAGCAGTGTATTCAATCAGCCCCAGCATTTT.

The V and J genes are TRBV9 and TRBJ2-3, with TRBD2 matching over 16 bases. From germline, CDR1 is SGDLS and CDR2 YYNGEE. The trim removed 3 bases at V and 0 bases at J, leaving 10 bases unmatched. The CDR3 extends over 20 amino acids. This chain's CDR3 is CASSAPPGLAGGFSTDTQYF. CDR3 bases: TGTGCCAGCAGCGCCCCGCCGGGACTAGCGGGAGGGTTCAGCACAGATACGCAGTATTTT.

For this clone: An end of the junction does not agree with germline; a read error may underlie this. This sequence joins TRBV7-9 and TRBJ2-7; 8 bases fit TRBD1. The CDR3 spans 12 residues. The germline gives CDR1 SEHNR, CDR2 FQNEAQ (reference sequence). CDR3 DNA: TGTGCCAGCAGCTTACAGGACAGGGAATTATGCTTC. Translating gives CASSLQDRELCF.

The chain employs TRBV2 and TRBJ1-1; unclear D gene. CDR1 is SNHLY, CDR2 FYNNEI, per germline. Trimming shortened V by 8 bases and J by 10 bases, and 5 bases separated the two germline ends. CDR3 length equals 8 residues. CDR3 in amino acids: CASPRAFF. CDR3 nucleotides: TGTGCCAGCCCCCGAGCTTTCTTT.

V gene TRBV7-9 combines with J gene TRBJ1-1; weak D call: TRBD1 (6 bases). The CDR3 runs to 15 residues. Germline V gives CDR1 SEHNR, CDR2 FQNEAQ (reference sequence). V was cut by 5 bases and J by 1 base, with 14 bases left in between. CDR3 residues: CASSIYRAPNTEAFF. The DNA of the CDR3 is TGTGCCAGCAGCATTTACAGGGCCCCGAACACTGAAGCTTTCTTT.

The genes are TRBV5-1 and TRBJ2-2, with 10 nucleotides matching TRBD2. Germline assignment: CDR1 SGHRS and CDR2 YFSETQ. This CDR3 is built from 16 residues. The ends lost 2 bases at V and 5 bases at J; junction bases unmatched: 6. CDR3 sequence: CASSFSGRRRTGELFF. In DNA form, the CDR3 reads TGCGCCAGCAGCTTTAGCGGGAGGCGTCGGACCGGGGAGCTGTTTTTT.

This rearrangement joins TRBV5-1 to TRBJ2-3, with 11 bases fitting TRBD1. V lost 4 bases and J lost 0; bases outside the gene matches: 1. Germline loops: CDR1 SGHRS, CDR2 YFSETQ. The CDR3 is 15 residues long. The CDR3 DNA reads TGCGCCAGCAGCGGGACAGGGGGGAGCACAGATACGCAGTATTTT. It yields the protein CASSGTGGSTDTQYF.

The J gene is TRBJ2-7, the V gene TRBV7-9; D unresolved. The length of the CDR3 is 12 residues. CDR1 and CDR2 (germline): SEHNR, FQNEAQ (reference sequence). V lost 4 bases and J lost 3, with 7 bases in between. CDR3 in amino acids: CASSWLFYEQYF. Written as DNA, the CDR3 is TGTGCCAGCAGCTGGCTATTCTACGAGCAGTACTTC.

This clone was counted a single time. V is TRBV11-2 and J is TRBJ2-2; D is ambiguous. Germline V gene data show CDR1 as SGHAT and CDR2 as FQNNGV. Trimming pared 5 bases from V and 1 base from J, leaving 11 bases between. The CDR3 is 15 residues long. CDR3 sequence (DNA): TGTGCCAGCAGCCCCACGGAACTGAACACCGGGGAGCTGTTTTTT. It yields the protein CASSPTELNTGELFF.

Comments on this clone: Relative to the germline gene, one junction end is altered; a read error may explain this. The rearrangement links TRBV7-7 to TRBJ2-2; D unresolved. There are 14 residues in the CDR3. Germline lookup yields CDR1 SSHAT and CDR2 FNYEAQ (reference sequence). As DNA, the CDR3 is TGTGCTAGCAGCCCCCCGGGTGGCACCGGGGAGCTGTTTTTT. Amino acids: CASSPPGGTGELFF.

The chain recombines TRBV9 with TRBJ2-5; the D gene is possibly TRBD1 (5 bases). Trimming left V 0 bases short and J 5 bases short, with 17 bases between. The CDR3 has 16 amino acids. Germline V gene data show CDR1 as SGDLS and CDR2 as YYNGEE. CDR3 coding DNA: TGTGCCAGCAGCGTAGAAGGCAGGGAACGGTGGGAGACCCAGTACTTC. Its protein product is CASSVEGRERWETQYF.

J is TRBJ1-1 and V is TRBV5-1, with 7 bases aligning to TRBD1. Germline values: CDR1 SGHRS, CDR2 YFSETQ. Trimming at V came to 0 bases and at J to 1 base, leaving 9 bases not matched to a gene. The CDR3 length is 17 residues. CDR3 protein: CASSLARGSGGNTEAFF. DNA for the CDR3: TGCGCCAGCAGCTTGGCCCGTGGGTCAGGGGGGAACACTGAAGCTTTCTTT.

The table lists this clone with a few counts. The V call is TRBV6-1, the J call TRBJ2-5, with TRBD2 matching over 8 bases. The junction had 6 bases not matched to a gene; V was cut back by 0 bases and J by 0 bases. CDR3 length: 17 amino acids. Germline V gene data show CDR1 as MNHNS and CDR2 as SASEGT. Here the CDR3 DNA reads TGTGCCAGCAGTGAAGCGATTACAGCGGGAGACCAAGAGACCCAGTACTTC. This codes for CASSEAITAGDQETQYF.